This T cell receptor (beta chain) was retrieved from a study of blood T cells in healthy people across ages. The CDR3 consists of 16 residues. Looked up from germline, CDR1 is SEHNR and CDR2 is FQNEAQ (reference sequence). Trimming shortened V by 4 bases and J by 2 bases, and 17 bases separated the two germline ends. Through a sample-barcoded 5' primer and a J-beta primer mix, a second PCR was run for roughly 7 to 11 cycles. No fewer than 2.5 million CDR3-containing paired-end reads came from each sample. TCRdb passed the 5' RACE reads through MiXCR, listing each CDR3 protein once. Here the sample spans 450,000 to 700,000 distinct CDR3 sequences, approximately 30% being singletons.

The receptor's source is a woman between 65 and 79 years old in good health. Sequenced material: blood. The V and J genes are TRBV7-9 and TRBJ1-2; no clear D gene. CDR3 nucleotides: TGTGCCAGCAGCTCAGCCATAAGGACGGGGAACTATGGCTACACCTTC. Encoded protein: CASSSAIRTGNYGYTF.